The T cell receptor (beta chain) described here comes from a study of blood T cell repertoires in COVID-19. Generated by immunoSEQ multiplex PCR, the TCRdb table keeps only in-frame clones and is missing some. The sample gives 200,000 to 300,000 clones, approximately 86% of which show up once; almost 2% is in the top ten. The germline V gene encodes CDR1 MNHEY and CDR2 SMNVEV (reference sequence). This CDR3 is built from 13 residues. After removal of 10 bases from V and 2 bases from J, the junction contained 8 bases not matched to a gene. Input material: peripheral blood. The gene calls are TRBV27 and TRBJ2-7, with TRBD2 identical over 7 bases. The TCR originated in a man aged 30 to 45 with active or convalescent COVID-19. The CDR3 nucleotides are TGTGCCACGGGGAGGGGAACTACCTACGAGCAGTACTTC. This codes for CATGRGTTYEQYF.